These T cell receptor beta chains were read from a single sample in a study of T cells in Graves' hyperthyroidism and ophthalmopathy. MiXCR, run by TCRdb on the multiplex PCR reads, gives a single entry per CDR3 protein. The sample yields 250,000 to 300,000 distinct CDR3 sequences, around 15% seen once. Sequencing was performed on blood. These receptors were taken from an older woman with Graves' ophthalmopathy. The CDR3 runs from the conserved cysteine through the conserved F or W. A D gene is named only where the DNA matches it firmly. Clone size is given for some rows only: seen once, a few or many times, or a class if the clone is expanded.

CDR3: CATSGQGGAGELFF; DNA: TGTGCCACCTCTGGACAGGGAGGAGCCGGGGAGCTGTTTTTT; D: TRBD1; J: TRBJ2-2; V: TRBV10-3; size: few
CDR3: CASSSSGGSSYEQYF; DNA: TGTGCCAGCAGCTCTAGCGGGGGTAGTTCCTACGAGCAGTACTTC; D: TRBD2; J: TRBJ2-7; V: TRBV9; size: few
CDR3: CASSESRGPETQYF; DNA: TGTGCCAGCAGTGAAAGCAGGGGCCCAGAGACCCAGTACTTC; D: NA; J: TRBJ2-5; V: TRBV2; size: once
CDR3: CASSIISGTGGASEAFF; DNA: TGTGCCAGCAGTATCATTTCCGGGACAGGGGGCGCTAGTGAAGCTTTCTTT; D: TRBD1; J: TRBJ1-1; V: TRBV27; size: NA
CDR3: CASSQEQQGWWPQHF; DNA: TGTGCCAGCAGCCAAGAGCAACAGGGATGGTGGCCCCAGCATTTT; D: NA; J: TRBJ1-5; V: TRBV4-2; size: NA
CDR3: CSAGRPDTGELFF; DNA: TGCAGCGCAGGACGGCCGGACACCGGGGAGCTGTTTTTT; D: NA; J: TRBJ2-2; V: TRBV29-1; size: NA
CDR3: CASSPQNTGELFF; DNA: TGTGCCAGCAGTCCTCAAAACACCGGGGAGCTGTTTTTT; D: NA; J: TRBJ2-2; V: TRBV28; size: many
CDR3: CASSIYRNGQPQHF; DNA: TGTGCCAGTAGTATATACCGGAATGGCCAGCCCCAGCATTTT; D: NA; J: TRBJ1-5; V: TRBV19; size: NA
CDR3: CAIGGKETGGMETQYF; DNA: TGTGCCATCGGAGGGAAGGAGACAGGGGGCATGGAGACCCAGTACTTC; D: TRBD1; J: TRBJ2-5; V: TRBV10-3; size: few
CDR3: CASSGGRGGEYQPQHF; DNA: TGTGCCAGCAGCGGCGGGAGGGGGGGGGAATATCAGCCCCAGCATTTT; D: NA; J: TRBJ1-5; V: TRBV25-1; size: few
CDR3: CASSPRSRHEQYF; DNA: TGTGCCAGCTCACCAAGGTCCCGACACGAGCAGTACTTC; D: NA; J: TRBJ2-7; V: TRBV18; size: NA
CDR3: CASSQGASGNLYEQYF; DNA: TGTGCCAGCAGCCAAGGAGCTAGCGGGAACTTGTACGAGCAGTACTTC; D: TRBD2; J: TRBJ2-7; V: TRBV14; size: few
CDR3: CATRPQGAGTEAFF; DNA: TGTGCCACCAGACCACAGGGGGCAGGCACTGAAGCTTTCTTT; D: TRBD1; J: TRBJ1-1; V: TRBV24-1; size: NA
CDR3: CASSLRIQNTEAFF; DNA: TGCGCCAGCAGCCTTAGGATCCAGAACACTGAAGCTTTCTTT; D: NA; J: TRBJ1-1; V: TRBV4-3; size: many
CDR3: CASSQGQGTPQPQHF; DNA: TGTGCCAGCAGCCAAGGACAGGGAACGCCTCAGCCCCAGCATTTT; D: TRBD1; J: TRBJ1-5; V: TRBV3-1; size: few
CDR3: CSARAETGGESTEAFF; DNA: TGCAGTGCTAGAGCTGAGACAGGGGGCGAGAGCACTGAAGCTTTCTTT; D: TRBD1; J: TRBJ1-1; V: TRBV20-1; size: many
CDR3: CASGQGGNTEAFF; DNA: TGTGCCAGTGGACAGGGGGGGAACACTGAAGCTTTCTTT; D: TRBD1; J: TRBJ1-1; V: TRBV6-2/TRBV6-3; size: NA
CDR3: CASSLGAMDWLNQPQHF; DNA: TGTGCCAGCAGCTTAGGGGCCATGGATTGGTTAAACCAGCCCCAGCATTTT; D: NA; J: TRBJ1-5; V: TRBV7-8; size: many
CDR3: CASSQDPYGYKSTDTQYF; DNA: TGTGCCAGCAGCCAAGATCCTTATGGGTACAAGAGCACAGATACGCAGTATTTT; D: NA; J: TRBJ2-3; V: TRBV14; size: many
CDR3: CASSRRDAGGLFF; DNA: TGTGCCAGCAGCCGCCGGGACGCCGGGGGACTGTTTTTT; D: NA; J: TRBJ2-2; V: TRBV13; size: many
CDR3: CASSRTENYGYTF; DNA: TGTGCCAGTAGTCGGACAGAGAACTATGGCTACACCTTC; D: NA; J: TRBJ1-2; V: TRBV19; size: NA
CDR3: CAARRDSANYGYTF; DNA: TGTGCCGCTCGGAGGGACAGCGCTAACTATGGCTACACCTTC; D: TRBD1; J: TRBJ1-2; V: TRBV28; size: NA
CDR3: CASSGGTAFRGYGYTF; DNA: TGCGCCAGCAGTGGGGGGACGGCCTTCAGGGGCTATGGCTACACCTTC; D: NA; J: TRBJ1-2; V: TRBV10-2; size: NA
CDR3: CASSTSGNLMRNIQYF; DNA: TGTGCCAGCAGTACATCGGGGAATTTGATGAGAAACATTCAGTACTTC; D: NA; J: TRBJ2-4; V: TRBV5-5; size: few
CDR3: CASSLGGPNNQPQHF; DNA: TGTGCCAGCAGCTTAGGAGGGCCAAATAATCAGCCCCAGCATTTT; D: NA; J: TRBJ1-5; V: TRBV7-2; size: many
CDR3: CAIRNGIYGYTF; DNA: TGTGCCATCAGAAACGGGATCTATGGCTACACCTTC; D: NA; J: TRBJ1-2; V: TRBV10-3; size: NA
CDR3: CASSAGPGATYEQYF; DNA: TGTGCCAGCAGCGCCGGGCCGGGGGCAACCTACGAGCAGTACTTC; D: NA; J: TRBJ2-7; V: TRBV5-6; size: NA
CDR3: CASSDPDQGRDNEQFF; DNA: TGTGCCAGCAGTGATCCCGACCAGGGTCGTGACAATGAGCAGTTCTTC; D: NA; J: TRBJ2-1; V: TRBV2; size: many
CDR3: CASSRIETVYEQYF; DNA: TGTGCCAGCAGCCGAATAGAGACAGTCTACGAGCAGTACTTC; D: NA; J: TRBJ2-7; V: TRBV7-9; size: NA
CDR3: CASSLGTGPRGYTF; DNA: TGTGCCAGCTCACTCGGGACAGGCCCGCGCGGCTACACCTTC; D: TRBD1; J: TRBJ1-2; V: TRBV18; size: many
CDR3: CASSSLGRSNYGYTF; DNA: TGTGCCAGCAGTTCCTTGGGACGGTCTAACTATGGCTACACCTTC; D: NA; J: TRBJ1-2; V: TRBV12-3/TRBV12-4; size: many
CDR3: CSASGAGNGYTF; DNA: TGCAGTGCTAGCGGTGCAGGGAATGGCTACACCTTC; D: NA; J: TRBJ1-2; V: TRBV20-1; size: many
CDR3: CASSPPGSRSYNEQFF; DNA: TGCGCCAGCAGCCCCCCAGGAAGCCGCTCCTACAATGAGCAGTTCTTC; D: NA; J: TRBJ2-1; V: TRBV4-3; size: NA